This note documents a single T cell receptor beta chain sequence. Germline V lookup: CDR1 MGHRA, CDR2 YSYEKL. This CDR3 has 16 amino acids. Deletions cut 0 bases from V and 1 base from J, with 12 bases between. The data originate from a study of blood T cell repertoires in COVID-19. Background on the study: Samples taken during acute and convalescent COVID-19 were collected in the United States, Italy and Spain. T cells, B-cell-depleted T cells, or PBMCs supplied cDNA or gDNA.

The data were produced by immunoSEQ multiplex PCR, yet TCRdb's version contains in-frame clones alone and is incomplete. Of about 190,000 clones in the sample, roughly 89% were seen once. This clonotype was sampled from a man aged 45-65 years with acute or convalescent COVID-19. The chain carries TRBV4-1 and TRBJ1-1; D possibly corresponds to TRBD1 (5 bases). Specimen: peripheral blood. The DNA of the CDR3 is TGCGCCAGCAGCCAAGATAGGGGCCAGGGGAACACTGAAGCTTTCTTT. Translation gives CASSQDRGQGNTEAFF.